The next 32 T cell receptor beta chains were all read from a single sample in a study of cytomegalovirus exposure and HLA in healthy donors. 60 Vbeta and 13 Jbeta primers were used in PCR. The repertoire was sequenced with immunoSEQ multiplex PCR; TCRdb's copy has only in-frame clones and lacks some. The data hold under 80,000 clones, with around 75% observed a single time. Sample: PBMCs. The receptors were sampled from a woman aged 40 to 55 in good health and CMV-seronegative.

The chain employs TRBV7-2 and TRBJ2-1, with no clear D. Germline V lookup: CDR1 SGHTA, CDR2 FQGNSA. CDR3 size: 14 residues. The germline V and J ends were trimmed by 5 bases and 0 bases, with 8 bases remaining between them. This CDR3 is CASSIRASYNEQFF. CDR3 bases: TGTGCCAGCAGCATCCGAGCCTCCTACAATGAGCAGTTCTTC.

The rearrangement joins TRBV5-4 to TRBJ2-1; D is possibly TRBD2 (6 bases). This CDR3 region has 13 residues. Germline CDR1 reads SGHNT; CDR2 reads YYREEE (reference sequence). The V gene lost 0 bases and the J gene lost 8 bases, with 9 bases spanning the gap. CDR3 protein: CASSLGLGDEQFF. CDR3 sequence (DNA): TGTGCCAGCAGCTTGGGACTAGGTGATGAGCAGTTCTTC.

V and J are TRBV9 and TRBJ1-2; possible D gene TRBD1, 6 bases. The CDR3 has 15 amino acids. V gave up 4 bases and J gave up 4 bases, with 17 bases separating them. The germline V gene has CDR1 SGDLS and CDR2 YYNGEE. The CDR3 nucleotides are TGTGCCAGCAGCTCCCCGGTGGGGGGGCTCTATGGCTACACCTTC. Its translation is CASSSPVGGLYGYTF.

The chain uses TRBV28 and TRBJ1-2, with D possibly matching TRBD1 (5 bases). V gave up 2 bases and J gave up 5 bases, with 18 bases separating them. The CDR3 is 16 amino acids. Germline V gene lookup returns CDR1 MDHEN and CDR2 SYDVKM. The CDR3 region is CASSLRGQGLGYGYTF. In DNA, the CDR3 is TGTGCCAGCAGTTTAAGGGGTCAGGGATTGGGGTATGGCTACACCTTC.

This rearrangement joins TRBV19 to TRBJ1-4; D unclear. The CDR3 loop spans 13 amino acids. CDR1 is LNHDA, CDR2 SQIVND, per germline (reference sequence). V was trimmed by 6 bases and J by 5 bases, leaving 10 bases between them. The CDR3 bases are TGTGCCAGTAGACAGCAAGTAAATGAAAAACTGTTTTTT. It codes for CASRQQVNEKLFF.

The CDR3 DNA follows: TGCGCCAGCAGCCGACTAGCCGGCGCAGATACGCAGTATTTT. This translates into CASSRLAGADTQYF. The chain has TRBV4-1 and TRBJ2-3; TRBD2 agrees at 7 bases. The CDR3 sequence is 14 residues long. CDR1 MGHRA and CDR2 YSYEKL come from the germline V gene. V was clipped by 4 bases and J by 4 bases; unmatched bases: 5.

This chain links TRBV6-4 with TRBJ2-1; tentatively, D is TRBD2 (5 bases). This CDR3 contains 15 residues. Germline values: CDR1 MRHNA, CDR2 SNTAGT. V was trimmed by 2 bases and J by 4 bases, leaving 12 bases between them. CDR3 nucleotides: TGTGCCAGCAGTGACGAGGTCGGGGAATACAATGAGCAGTTCTTC. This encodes CASSDEVGEYNEQFF.

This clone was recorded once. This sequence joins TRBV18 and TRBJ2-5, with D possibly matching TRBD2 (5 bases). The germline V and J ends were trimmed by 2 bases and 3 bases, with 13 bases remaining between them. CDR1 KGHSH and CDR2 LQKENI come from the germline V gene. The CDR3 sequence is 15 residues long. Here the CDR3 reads CASSPEGHLKETQYF. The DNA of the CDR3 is TGTGCCAGCTCACCAGAGGGTCACCTAAAAGAGACCCAGTACTTC.

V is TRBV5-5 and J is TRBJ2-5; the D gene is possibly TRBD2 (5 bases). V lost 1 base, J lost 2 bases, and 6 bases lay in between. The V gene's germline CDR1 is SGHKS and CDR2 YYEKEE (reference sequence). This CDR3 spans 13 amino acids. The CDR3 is CASSLRGQETQYF. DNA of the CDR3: TGTGCCAGCAGCTTGCGGGGACAAGAGACCCAGTACTTC.

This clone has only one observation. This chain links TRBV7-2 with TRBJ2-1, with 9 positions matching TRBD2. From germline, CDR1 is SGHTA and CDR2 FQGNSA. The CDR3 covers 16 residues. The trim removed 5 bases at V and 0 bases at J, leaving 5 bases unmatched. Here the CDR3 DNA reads TGTGCCAGCAGCCCTAGCGGGATGAGCTCCTACAATGAGCAGTTCTTC. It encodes CASSPSGMSSYNEQFF.

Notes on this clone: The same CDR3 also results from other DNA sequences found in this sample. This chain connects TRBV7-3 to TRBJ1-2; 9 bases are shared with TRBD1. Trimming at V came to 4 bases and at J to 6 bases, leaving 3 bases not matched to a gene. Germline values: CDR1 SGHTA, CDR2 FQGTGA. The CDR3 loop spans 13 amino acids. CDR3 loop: CASSSRTGDGYTF. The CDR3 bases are TGTGCCAGCAGCTCCCGGACAGGGGATGGCTACACCTTC.

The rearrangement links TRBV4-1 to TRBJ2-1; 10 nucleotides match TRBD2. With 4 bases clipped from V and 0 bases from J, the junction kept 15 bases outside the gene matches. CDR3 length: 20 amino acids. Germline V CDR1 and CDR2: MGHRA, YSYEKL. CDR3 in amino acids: CASSRAGTSEALSSYNEQFF. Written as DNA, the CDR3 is TGCGCCAGCAGCCGGGCCGGGACTAGCGAAGCCTTAAGCTCCTACAATGAGCAGTTCTTC.

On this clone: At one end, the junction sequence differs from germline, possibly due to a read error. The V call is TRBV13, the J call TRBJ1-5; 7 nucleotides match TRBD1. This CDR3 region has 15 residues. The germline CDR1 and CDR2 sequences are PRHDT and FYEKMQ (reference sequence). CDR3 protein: CASSVGATGDQPQHF. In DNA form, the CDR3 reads TGTGCCAGCAGCGTAGGGGCTACAGGGGATCAGCCCCAGCATTTT.

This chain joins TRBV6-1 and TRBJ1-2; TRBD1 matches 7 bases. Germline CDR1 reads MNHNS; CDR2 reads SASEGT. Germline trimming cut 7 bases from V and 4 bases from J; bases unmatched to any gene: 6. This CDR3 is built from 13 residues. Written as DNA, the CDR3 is TGTGCCAGCAAGAGACAGGGTTCCTATGGCTACACCTTC. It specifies CASKRQGSYGYTF.

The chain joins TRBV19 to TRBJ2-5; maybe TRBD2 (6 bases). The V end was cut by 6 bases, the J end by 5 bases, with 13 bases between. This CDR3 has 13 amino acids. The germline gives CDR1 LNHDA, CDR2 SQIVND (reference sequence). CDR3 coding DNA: TGTGCCAGTAGCGCGGGACTGTGGGAGACCCAGTACTTC. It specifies CASSAGLWETQYF.

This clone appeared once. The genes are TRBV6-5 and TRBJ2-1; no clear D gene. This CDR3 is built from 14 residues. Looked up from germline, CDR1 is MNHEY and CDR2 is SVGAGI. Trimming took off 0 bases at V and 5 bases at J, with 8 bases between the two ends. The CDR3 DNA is TGTGCCAGCAGTTACTCGAGTGCTGACAATGAGCAGTTCTTC. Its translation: CASSYSSADNEQFF.

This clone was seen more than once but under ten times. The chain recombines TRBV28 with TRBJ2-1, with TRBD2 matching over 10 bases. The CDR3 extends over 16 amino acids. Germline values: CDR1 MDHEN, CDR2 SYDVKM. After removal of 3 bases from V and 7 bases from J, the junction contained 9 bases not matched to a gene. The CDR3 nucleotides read TGTGCCAGCAGTTTTAGGGGGCCAGCGGGAGGGAATGAGCAGTTCTTC. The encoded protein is CASSFRGPAGGNEQFF.

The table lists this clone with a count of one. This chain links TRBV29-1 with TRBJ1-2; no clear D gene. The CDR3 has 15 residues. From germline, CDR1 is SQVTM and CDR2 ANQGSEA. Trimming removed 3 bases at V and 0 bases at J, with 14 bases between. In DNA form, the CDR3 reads TGCAGCGTTGACGGCGGCCGGAGGCCTAACTATGGCTACACCTTC. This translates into CSVDGGRRPNYGYTF.

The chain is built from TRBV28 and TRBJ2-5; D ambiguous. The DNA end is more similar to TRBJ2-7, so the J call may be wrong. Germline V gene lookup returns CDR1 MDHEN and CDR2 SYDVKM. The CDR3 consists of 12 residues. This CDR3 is CASSLLSYEQYF. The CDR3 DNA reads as TGTGCCAGCAGTTTATTGTCCTACGAGCAGTACTTC.

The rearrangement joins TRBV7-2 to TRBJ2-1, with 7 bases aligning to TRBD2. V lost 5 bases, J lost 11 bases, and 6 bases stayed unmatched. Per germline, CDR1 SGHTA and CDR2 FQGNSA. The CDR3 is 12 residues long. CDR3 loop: CASSPGGYQQFF. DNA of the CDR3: TGTGCCAGCAGCCCGGGGGGATACCAGCAGTTCTTC.

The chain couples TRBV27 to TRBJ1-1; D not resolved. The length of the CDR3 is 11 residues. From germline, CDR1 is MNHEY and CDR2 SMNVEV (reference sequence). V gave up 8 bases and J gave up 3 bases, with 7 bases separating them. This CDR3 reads CASRADTEAFF. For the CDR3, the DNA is TGTGCCAGCCGCGCCGACACTGAAGCTTTCTTT.

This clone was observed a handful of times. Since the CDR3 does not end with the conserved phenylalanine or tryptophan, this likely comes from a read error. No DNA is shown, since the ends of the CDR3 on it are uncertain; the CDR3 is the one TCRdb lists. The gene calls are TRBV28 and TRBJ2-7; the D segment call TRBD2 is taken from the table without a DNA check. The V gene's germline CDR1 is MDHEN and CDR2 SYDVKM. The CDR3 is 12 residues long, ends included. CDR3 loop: CASSLASTPLTI.

The CDR3 here is CASSAGLAGEVYNEQFF. As DNA, the CDR3 is TGCGCCAGCAGCGCGGGACTAGCGGGAGAAGTTTACAATGAGCAGTTCTTC. The rearrangement links TRBV5-1 to TRBJ2-1, with 14 bases that match TRBD2. CDR3 length equals 17 residues. V lost 4 bases and J lost 4; bases outside the gene matches: 7. Germline CDR1 SGHRS, CDR2 YFSETQ.

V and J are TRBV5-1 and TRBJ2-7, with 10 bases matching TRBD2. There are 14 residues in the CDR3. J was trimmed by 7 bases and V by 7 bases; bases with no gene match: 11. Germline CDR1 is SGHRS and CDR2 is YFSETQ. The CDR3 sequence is CASGAGGKPGEQYF. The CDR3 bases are TGCGCCAGCGGAGCGGGAGGGAAGCCTGGGGAGCAGTACTTC.

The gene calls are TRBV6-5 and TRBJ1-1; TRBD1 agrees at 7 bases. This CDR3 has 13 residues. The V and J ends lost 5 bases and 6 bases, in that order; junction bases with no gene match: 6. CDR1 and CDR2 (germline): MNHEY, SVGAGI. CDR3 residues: CASSQRQGPEAFF. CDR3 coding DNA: TGTGCCAGCAGTCAACGACAGGGTCCTGAAGCTTTCTTT.

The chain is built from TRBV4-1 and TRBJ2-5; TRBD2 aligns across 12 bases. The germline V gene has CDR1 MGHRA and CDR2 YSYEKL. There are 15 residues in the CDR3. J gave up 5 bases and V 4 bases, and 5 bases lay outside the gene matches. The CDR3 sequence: CASSLTSGGYETQYF. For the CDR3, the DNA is TGCGCCAGCAGCCTCACTAGCGGGGGGTACGAGACCCAGTACTTC.

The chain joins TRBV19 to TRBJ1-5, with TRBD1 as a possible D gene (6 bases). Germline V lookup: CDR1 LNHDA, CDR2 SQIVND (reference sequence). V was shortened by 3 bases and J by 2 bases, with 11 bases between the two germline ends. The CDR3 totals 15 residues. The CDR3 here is CASSMGAGGNQPQHF. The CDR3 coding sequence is TGTGCCAGTAGTATGGGGGCAGGGGGCAATCAGCCCCAGCATTTT. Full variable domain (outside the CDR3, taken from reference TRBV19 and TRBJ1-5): DGGITQSPKYLFRKEGQNVTLSCEQNLNHDAMYWYRQDPGQGLRLIYYSQIVNDFQKGDIAEGYSVSREKKESFPLTVTSAQKNPTAFYLCASSMGAGGNQPQHFGDGTRLSIL.

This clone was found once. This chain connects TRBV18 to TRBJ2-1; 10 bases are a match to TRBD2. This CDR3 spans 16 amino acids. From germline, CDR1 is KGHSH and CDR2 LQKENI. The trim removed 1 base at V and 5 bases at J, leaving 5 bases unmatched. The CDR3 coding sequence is TGTGCCAGCTCACCACTCCAGCGGGGGGGTCACAATGAGCAGTTCTTC. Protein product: CASSPLQRGGHNEQFF.

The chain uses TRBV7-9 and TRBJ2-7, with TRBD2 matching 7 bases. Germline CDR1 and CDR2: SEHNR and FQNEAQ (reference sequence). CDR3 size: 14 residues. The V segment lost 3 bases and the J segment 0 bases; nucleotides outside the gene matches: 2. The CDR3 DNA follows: TGTGCCAGCAGCTTCGGGGGGAGCTCCTACGAGCAGTACTTC. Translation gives CASSFGGSSYEQYF.

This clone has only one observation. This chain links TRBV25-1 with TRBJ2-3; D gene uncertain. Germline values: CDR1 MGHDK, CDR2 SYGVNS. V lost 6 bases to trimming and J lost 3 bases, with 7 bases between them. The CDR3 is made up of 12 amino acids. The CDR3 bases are TGTGCCAGCAGGGGCCGGACAGATACGCAGTATTTT. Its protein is CASRGRTDTQYF.

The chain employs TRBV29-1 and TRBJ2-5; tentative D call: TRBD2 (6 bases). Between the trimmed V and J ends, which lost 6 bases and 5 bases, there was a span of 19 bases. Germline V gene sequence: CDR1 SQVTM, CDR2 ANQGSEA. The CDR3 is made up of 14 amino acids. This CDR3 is CSVGEVPLGETQYF. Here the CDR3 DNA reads TGCAGCGTGGGGGAGGTTCCCCTCGGGGAGACCCAGTACTTC.

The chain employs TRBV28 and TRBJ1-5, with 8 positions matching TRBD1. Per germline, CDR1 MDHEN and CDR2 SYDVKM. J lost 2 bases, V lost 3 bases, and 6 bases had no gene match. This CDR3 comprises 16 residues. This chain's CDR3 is CASSLAGGSGNQPQHF. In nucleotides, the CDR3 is TGTGCCAGCAGTTTGGCAGGGGGCTCGGGCAATCAGCCCCAGCATTTT.